One and the same sample provided the 20 T cell receptor beta chains below, sequenced in a study of naive and memory T cell subsets. Two oligonucleotides, mixed equimolar, formed the beta constant-region primer covering TRBC1 and TRBC2. TCRdb re-called the UMI-ligation and nested PCR reads with MiXCR, one entry per CDR3 protein. The table lists around 29,000 distinct CDR3 sequences, around a tenth of them singletons, with roughly 18% in the top ten. Sequenced sample: effector memory CD4+ T cells from blood. Subset specified: effector memory, CD45RA- CD27-. The receptors derive from a human donor in good health.

V usage is TRBV4-2 and J usage is TRBJ2-1, with 11 bases matching TRBD2. The junction had 4 bases not matched to a gene; V was cut back by 0 bases and J by 9 bases. The CDR3 length is 15 residues. Germline CDR1 and CDR2: LGHNA and YNFKEQ. CDR3 sequence: CASSQEAGTSGEQFF. CDR3 bases: TGTGCCAGCAGCCAAGAGGCCGGGACTAGCGGTGAGCAGTTCTTC.

This clonotype came up a few times. V and J are TRBV4-2 and TRBJ2-2, with 15 nucleotides matching TRBD2. Germline CDR1 is LGHNA and CDR2 is YNFKEQ. The CDR3 covers 16 residues. Trimming removed 3 bases from V and 6 bases from J; junction bases left unmatched: 2. CDR3 region: CASSQGLAGGSGELFF. In nucleotides, the CDR3 is TGTGCCAGCAGCCAGGGACTAGCGGGAGGATCCGGGGAGCTGTTTTTT.

This clonotype is labeled medium-sized (0.01 to 0.1%). The chain has TRBV13 and TRBJ2-1; D is perhaps TRBD2 (5 bases). Germline CDR1 and CDR2: PRHDT and FYEKMQ (reference sequence). The CDR3 runs to 14 residues. V lost 3 bases, J lost 6 bases, and 12 bases lay in between. The CDR3 DNA reads as TGTGCCAGCAGCTTGCGGAGGCCGGGCAATGAGCAGTTCTTC. Encoded protein: CASSLRRPGNEQFF.

This clonotype was observed many times. The gene calls are TRBV18 and TRBJ2-4, with a weak D call TRBD1 (6 bases). The V end lost 3 bases, the J end lost 1 base, and 7 bases lay between the germline ends. CDR1 and CDR2 from the germline V gene are KGHSH and LQKENI. CDR3 size: 14 residues. CDR3 DNA: TGTGCCAGCTCACCCGACAGGGCCAAAAACATTCAGTACTTC. Encoded protein: CASSPDRAKNIQYF.

This chain joins TRBV7-2 and TRBJ1-5; 7 positions agree with TRBD1. This CDR3 is built from 13 residues. V lost 4 bases and J lost 5; bases outside the gene matches: 2. CDR1 and CDR2 from the germline V gene are SGHTA and FQGNSA. The CDR3 is CASSYRGYQPQHF. CDR3 nucleotides: TGTGCCAGCAGCTACAGGGGATATCAGCCCCAGCATTTT.

This clonotype was counted only a few times. The chain uses TRBV29-1 and TRBJ2-2, with 7 bases matching TRBD1. V was pared by 4 bases and J by 5 bases, with 4 bases of the junction left unmatched. There are 13 residues in the CDR3. Germline V gene lookup returns CDR1 SQVTM and CDR2 ANQGSEA. In DNA, the CDR3 is TGCAGCGTTGGACAGGGACGTACCGGGGAGCTGTTTTTT. Protein product: CSVGQGRTGELFF.

This clonotype was seen repeatedly, ten times or more. The rearrangement links TRBV12-3 or TRBV12-4 to TRBJ1-6; 9 bases align to TRBD1. This CDR3 is 15 amino acids long. Trimming removed 5 bases from V and 10 bases from J; junction bases left unmatched: 9. In DNA form, the CDR3 reads TGTGCCAGCAGTCCACAGGGGGCACTTACCTCACCCCTCCACTTT. Translation gives CASSPQGALTSPLHF.

CDR3 protein: CASSLSRGTEAFF. The CDR3 DNA follows: TGTGCCAGCAGCCTTAGCAGGGGGACTGAAGCTTTCTTT. The V and J genes are TRBV7-2 and TRBJ1-1, with 7 bases fitting TRBD1. The germline CDR1 and CDR2 sequences are SGHTA and FQGNSA. This CDR3 is built from 13 residues. V gave up 5 bases and J gave up 5 bases; unmatched junction bases: 5. The complete variable domain, with remaining parts taken from reference TRBV7-2 and TRBJ1-1, reads GAGVSQSPSNKVTEKGKDVELRCDPISGHTALYWYRQSLGQGLEFLIYFQGNSAPDKSGLPSDRFSAERTGGSVSTLTIQRTQQEDSAVYLCASSLSRGTEAFFGQGTRLTVV.

In this sample, this clonotype is medium-sized. V gene TRBV4-2 combines with J gene TRBJ1-4; possible D gene TRBD1, 6 bases. V lost 0 bases and J 10 bases, leaving 12 bases between the germline ends. The CDR3 covers 14 residues. Germline V gene data show CDR1 as LGHNA and CDR2 as YNFKEQ. The CDR3 protein is CASSQDPEGGKLFF. CDR3 bases: TGTGCCAGCAGCCAAGACCCGGAGGGGGGAAAACTGTTTTTT.

This clonotype was found a few times. The rearrangement uses TRBV3-1 and TRBJ2-3, with 10 positions matching TRBD2. Germline V CDR1 and CDR2: LGHDT, YNNKEL (reference sequence). The CDR3 contains 16 residues. V trimming: 4 bases; J trimming: 5 bases; junction bases outside the gene matches: 9. The chain's CDR3 is CASSRPGSGGRDTQYF. Here the CDR3 DNA reads TGTGCCAGCAGCCGCCCGGGTAGCGGGGGGAGAGATACGCAGTATTTT.

This clonotype has at least ten counts. V and J are TRBV6-2 or TRBV6-3 and TRBJ2-7, with D tentatively TRBD1 (6 bases). Germline-derived CDR1 and CDR2 are MNHEY and SVGEGT. The CDR3 spans 10 residues. V gave up 8 bases and J gave up 8 bases, with 10 bases separating them. CDR3 DNA: TGTGCCAGCGGGGGCCTCAAGCAGTACTTC. This encodes CASGGLKQYF.

This clonotype has ten or more counts. The rearrangement uses TRBV29-1 and TRBJ2-7; 9 bases are shared with TRBD1. This CDR3 spans 13 amino acids. V lost 6 bases and J lost 5; bases outside the gene matches: 8. Germline V gives CDR1 SQVTM, CDR2 ANQGSEA. CDR3 amino acids: CSVTGTGTHEQYF. The CDR3 coding sequence is TGCAGCGTAACCGGGACAGGGACCCACGAGCAGTACTTC.

This clonotype was seen at least ten times. The chain recombines TRBV7-2 with TRBJ1-1, with a possible D match to TRBD1 (6 bases). Germline V gives CDR1 SGHTA, CDR2 FQGNSA. V lost 4 bases and J 11 bases, leaving 11 bases between the germline ends. The CDR3 sequence is 11 residues long. CDR3 sequence: CASSSDSFAFF. For the CDR3, the DNA is TGTGCCAGCAGCTCGGACAGTTTCGCTTTCTTT.

This clonotype was detected a few times. The rearrangement uses TRBV27 and TRBJ2-7; 8 bases map to TRBD1. Trimming took 6 bases from V and 6 from J; bases not matched to a gene: 7. This CDR3 has 13 residues. Germline V lookup: CDR1 MNHEY, CDR2 SMNVEV (reference sequence). In DNA, the CDR3 is TGTGCCAGCAGCCGTCAGGGGGCTGGCGAGCAGTACTTC. This codes for CASSRQGAGEQYF.

This clonotype was counted many times. The chain links TRBV7-2 to TRBJ2-3; 7 positions agree with TRBD1. J was trimmed by 5 bases and V by 5 bases; bases with no gene match: 7. The CDR3 is made up of 14 amino acids. Per the germline V gene, CDR1 is SGHTA and CDR2 is FQGNSA. Here the CDR3 reads CASSLGQAVDTQYF. Written as DNA, the CDR3 is TGTGCCAGCAGCCTAGGACAGGCTGTAGATACGCAGTATTTT. Filled out from reference TRBV7-2 and TRBJ2-3, the complete variable domain reads GAGVSQSPSNKVTEKGKDVELRCDPISGHTALYWYRQSLGQGLEFLIYFQGNSAPDKSGLPSDRFSAERTGGSVSTLTIQRTQQEDSAVYLCASSLGQAVDTQYFGPGTRLTVL.

This clonotype has a handful of counts. This chain joins TRBV12-3 or TRBV12-4 and TRBJ2-3, with D possibly TRBD1 on 6 matching bases. Trimming pared 7 bases from V and 5 bases from J, leaving 13 bases between. The CDR3 consists of 13 residues. CDR3 DNA: TGTGCCAGCAAACAGGGTTGGGAAGATACGCAGTATTTT. Encoded protein: CASKQGWEDTQYF.

The rearrangement joins TRBV12-3 or TRBV12-4 to TRBJ2-3; 8 bases match TRBD1. The V and J ends lost 7 bases and 5 bases, in that order; junction bases with no gene match: 8. The CDR3 is 14 amino acids. The CDR3: CASTLQGAGDTQYF. The CDR3 DNA is TGTGCCAGCACCCTCCAGGGGGCGGGAGATACGCAGTATTTT.

This clonotype occurred many times. The chain joins TRBV27 to TRBJ2-7, with 7 positions matching TRBD2. From germline, CDR1 is MNHEY and CDR2 SMNVEV (reference sequence). J gave up 0 bases and V 3 bases, and 5 bases lay outside the gene matches. The CDR3 sequence is 15 residues long. The CDR3 region is CASSLAGVSSYEQYF. In DNA form, the CDR3 reads TGTGCCAGCAGTTTGGCGGGGGTCAGCTCCTACGAGCAGTACTTC.

Turning to this clonotype: Because the CDR3 is missing its conserved closing phenylalanine or tryptophan, this is likely a read error. This rearrangement joins TRBV18 to TRBJ1-1; the D is unclear. Germline V gives CDR1 KGHSH, CDR2 LQKENI. V was pared by 8 bases and J by 6 bases, with 16 bases between. This CDR3 has 13 residues. CDR3 sequence: CASTNQRGAEAFY. In nucleotides, the CDR3 is TGTGCCAGCACCAACCAGCGGGGAGCTGAAGCTTTCTAT.

This clonotype has just a few counts. The chain combines TRBV25-1 with TRBJ2-7; perhaps TRBD1 as D (6 bases). The germline V and J ends were trimmed by 3 bases and 4 bases, with 10 bases remaining between them. The CDR3 totals 13 residues. The germline CDR1 and CDR2 sequences are MGHDK and SYGVNS. This CDR3 is CASSEARGYEQYF. CDR3 bases: TGTGCCAGCAGTGAGGCTAGGGGGTACGAGCAGTACTTC.